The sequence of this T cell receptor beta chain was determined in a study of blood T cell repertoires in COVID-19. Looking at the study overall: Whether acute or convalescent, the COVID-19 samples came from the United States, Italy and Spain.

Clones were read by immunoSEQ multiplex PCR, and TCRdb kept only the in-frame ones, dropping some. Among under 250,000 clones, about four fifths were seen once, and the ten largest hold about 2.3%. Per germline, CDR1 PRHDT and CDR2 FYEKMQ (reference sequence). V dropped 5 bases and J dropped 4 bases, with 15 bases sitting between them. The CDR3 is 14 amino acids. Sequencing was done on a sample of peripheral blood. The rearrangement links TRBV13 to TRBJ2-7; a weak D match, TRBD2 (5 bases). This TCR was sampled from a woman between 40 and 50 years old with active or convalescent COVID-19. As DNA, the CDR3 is TGTGCCAGCAGCCGCGGAGGTTCTGGATACGAGCAGTACTTC. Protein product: CASSRGGSGYEQYF.